What follows is one T cell receptor beta chain and its context. Its antigen is not known. These data come from a study of beta chain features in type 1 diabetes. Broader study findings: In every one of the four CD4+ subsets, TCRB CDR3s were moderately but significantly shorter in Type 1 diabetes patients. Shorter templates may be favored by PCR, equally so in patients and controls.

The authors reverse transcribed all of the isolated RNA, so sequencing captured expressed TCRB transcripts. Data came from immunoSEQ multiplex PCR; TCRdb stores just in-frame clones and leaves some out. The data hold a few hundred thousand clones, with 9.5% to 10% observed a single time. This CDR3 spans 18 amino acids. Germline CDR1 LNHDA, CDR2 SQIVND (reference sequence). The germline V and J ends were trimmed by 3 bases and 0 bases, with 18 bases remaining between them. Sequenced material: central memory CD4+ T cells from blood. The genes are TRBV19 and TRBJ2-4; tentative D call: TRBD2 (6 bases). The source is a man aged 25 to 40 with type 1 diabetes. CDR3 in amino acids: CASSMPPRDSLAKNIQYF. The CDR3 nucleotides read TGTGCCAGTAGTATGCCCCCGCGGGATTCCTTAGCCAAAAACATTCAGTACTTC.